This TCR beta chain was identified in a study of blood T cell repertoires in COVID-19. The overall study: Specimens from acute and convalescent COVID-19 originated in the United States, Italy and Spain. From T cells, B-cell-depleted T cells, or PBMCs came the material, which was cDNA or gDNA.

Germline values: CDR1 GTSNPN, CDR2 SVGIG (reference sequence). V gave up 3 bases and J gave up 6 bases; unmatched junction bases: 10. This CDR3 is 15 amino acids long. In the original workflow: Amplification from reference gene primers served as the basis for estimated nucleated cell counts. Libraries were prepared by immunoSEQ multiplex PCR; TCRdb keeps only in-frame clonotypes and omits some of them. V and J calls and clone size are given by that table; D and trimming were obtained from the DNA. The table lists about 160,000 clones, 80% to 85% of them singletons. The chain links TRBV30 to TRBJ1-4, with TRBD1 identical over 7 bases. The clonotype comes from a woman of 80 years or more with active or convalescent COVID-19. Sequencing used peripheral blood. The CDR3 nucleotides read TGTGCCTGGAGAGGCAAGGGGCAGGGGGATGAAAAACTGTTTTTT. Translation gives CAWRGKGQGDEKLFF.